This T cell receptor (beta chain) was documented in a study of read filtering for tumor transcriptome and immune sequencing. The wider study: The cohort had 17 to 20 men and approximately 15 women aged about 45 to 80, mean around 63 years.

From 350 to 500 ng of RNA, a library with molecular barcoded alpha/delta and beta/gamma adaptors was made. TCRdb re-called the reads through MiXCR, storing one row per CDR3 protein. The sample has under 150,000 distinct CDR3 sequences; over 10% are singletons. This clonotype was seen ten or more times. Its antigen is not known. Trimming cost V 1 base and J 9 bases; bases outside gene matches: 5. CDR3 length equals 15 residues. Germline CDR1 reads DFQATT; CDR2 reads SNEGSKA (reference sequence). The study's findings and limits: This fraction held mixed bone marrow immune cells after CD138-negative sorting.

The material sequenced was a population of CD138-negative cells sorted from bone marrow. The chain recombines TRBV20-1 with TRBJ2-5, with TRBD2 matching over 16 bases. This receptor was obtained from a donor aged 40 or over with multiple myeloma. The CDR3 DNA sequence: TGCAGTGCTAGAGCCCCCGGGACTAGCGGGAGGGCCCAGTACTTC. This codes for CSARAPGTSGRAQYF.